Sequencing of this T cell receptor (beta chain) was carried out in a study of blood T cells in healthy people across ages. A second PCR of 7 to 11 cycles used a sample-barcoded 5' primer and a J-beta primer mix. TCRdb processed the 5' RACE reads anew with MiXCR; each CDR3 protein has one entry. The sample has roughly 700,000 distinct CDR3 sequences; about half are singletons. In regard to this clonotype: An end of the junction does not agree with germline; a read error may underlie this.

The sequence was collected from a woman in her sixties in good health. Material for sequencing was blood.

For the CDR3, the DNA is TGTGCCAGCAGCCTAGACAGTTACAGTGAGCAGTTCTTC. Amino acid sequence: CASSLDSYSEQFF. J is TRBJ2-1 and V is TRBV7-2, with D tentatively TRBD1 (5 bases). The CDR3 runs 13 residues. Germline V gene sequence: CDR1 SGHTA, CDR2 FQGNSA.